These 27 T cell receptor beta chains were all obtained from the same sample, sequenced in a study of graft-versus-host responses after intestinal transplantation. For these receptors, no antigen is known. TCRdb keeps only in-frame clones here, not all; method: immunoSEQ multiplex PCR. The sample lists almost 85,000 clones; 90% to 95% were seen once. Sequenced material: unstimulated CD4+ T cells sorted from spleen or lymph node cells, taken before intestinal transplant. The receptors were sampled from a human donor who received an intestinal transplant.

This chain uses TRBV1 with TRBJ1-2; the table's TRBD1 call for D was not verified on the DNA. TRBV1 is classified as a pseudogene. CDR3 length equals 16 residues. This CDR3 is CTSSQDLAGEGYGYTF. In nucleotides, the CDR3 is TGCACCAGCAGCCAAGATTTGGCAGGGGAAGGCTATGGCTACACCTTC.

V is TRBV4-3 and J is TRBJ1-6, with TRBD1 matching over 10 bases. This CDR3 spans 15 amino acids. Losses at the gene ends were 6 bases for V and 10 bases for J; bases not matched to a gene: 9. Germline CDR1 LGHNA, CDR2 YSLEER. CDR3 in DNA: TGCGCCAGCAGTCGAACTTGGACAGGGGGATCACCCCTCCACTTT. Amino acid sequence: CASSRTWTGGSPLHF.

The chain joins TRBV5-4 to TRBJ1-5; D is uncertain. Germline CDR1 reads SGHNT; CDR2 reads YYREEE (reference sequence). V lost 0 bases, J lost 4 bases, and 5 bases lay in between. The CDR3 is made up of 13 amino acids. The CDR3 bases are TGTGCCAGCAGCTTGGACAGAAATCAGCCCCAGCATTTT. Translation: CASSLDRNQPQHF.

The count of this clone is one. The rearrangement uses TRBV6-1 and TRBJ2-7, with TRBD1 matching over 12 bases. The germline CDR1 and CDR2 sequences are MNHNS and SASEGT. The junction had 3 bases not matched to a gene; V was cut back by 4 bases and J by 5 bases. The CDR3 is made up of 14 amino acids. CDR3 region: CASSGDRGLDEQYF. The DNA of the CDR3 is TGTGCCAGCAGTGGGGACAGGGGGCTCGACGAGCAGTACTTC.

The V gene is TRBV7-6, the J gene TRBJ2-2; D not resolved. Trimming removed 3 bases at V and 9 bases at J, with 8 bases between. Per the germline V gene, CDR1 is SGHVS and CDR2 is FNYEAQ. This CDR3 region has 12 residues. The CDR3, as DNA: TGTGCCAGCAGCTTCCTCGACAGGGAGCTGTTTTTT. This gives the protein CASSFLDRELFF.

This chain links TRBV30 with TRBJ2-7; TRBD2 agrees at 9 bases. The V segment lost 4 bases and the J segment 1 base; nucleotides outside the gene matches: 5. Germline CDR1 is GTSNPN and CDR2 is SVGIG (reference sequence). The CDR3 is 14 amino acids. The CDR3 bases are TGTGCCTGGAAGAGGCTAGCGGGGTCCTACGAGCAGTACTTC. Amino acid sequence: CAWKRLAGSYEQYF.

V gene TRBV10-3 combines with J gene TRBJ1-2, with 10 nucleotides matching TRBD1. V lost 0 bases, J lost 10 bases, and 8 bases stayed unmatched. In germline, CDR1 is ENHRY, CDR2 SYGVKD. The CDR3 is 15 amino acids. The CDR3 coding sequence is TGTGCCATCAGTGAGTCGACAGGGGGCTCTCAAGTCTACACCTTC. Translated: CAISESTGGSQVYTF.

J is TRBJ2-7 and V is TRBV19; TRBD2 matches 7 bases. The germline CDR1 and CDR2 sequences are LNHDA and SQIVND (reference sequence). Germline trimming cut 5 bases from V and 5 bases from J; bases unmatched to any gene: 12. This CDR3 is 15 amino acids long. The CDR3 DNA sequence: TGTGCCAGTAGTTCACCCTCCCGCGGGGGTAACGAGCAGTACTTC. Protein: CASSSPSRGGNEQYF.

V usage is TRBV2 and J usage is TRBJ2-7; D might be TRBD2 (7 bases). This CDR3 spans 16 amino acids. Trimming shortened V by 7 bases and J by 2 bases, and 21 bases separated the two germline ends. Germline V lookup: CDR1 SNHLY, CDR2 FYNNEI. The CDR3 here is CASKRGGVMAPYEQYF. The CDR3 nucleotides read TGTGCCAGCAAGCGCGGGGGCGTCATGGCACCCTACGAGCAGTACTTC.

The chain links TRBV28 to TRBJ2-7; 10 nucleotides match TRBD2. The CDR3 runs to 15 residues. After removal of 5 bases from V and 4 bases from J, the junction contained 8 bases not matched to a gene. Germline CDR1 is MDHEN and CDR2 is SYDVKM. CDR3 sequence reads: CASSASASGGYEQYF. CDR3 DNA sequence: TGTGCCAGCAGTGCCTCCGCTAGCGGGGGTTACGAGCAGTACTTC.

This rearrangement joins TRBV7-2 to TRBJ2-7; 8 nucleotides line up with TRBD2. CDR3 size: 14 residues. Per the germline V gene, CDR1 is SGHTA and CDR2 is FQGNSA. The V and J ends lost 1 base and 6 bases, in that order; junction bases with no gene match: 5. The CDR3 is CASSLGSGGREQYF. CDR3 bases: TGTGCCAGCAGCTTAGGTTCGGGGGGGCGCGAGCAGTACTTC. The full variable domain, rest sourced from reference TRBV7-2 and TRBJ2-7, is GAGVSQSPSNKVTEKGKDVELRCDPISGHTALYWYRQSLGQGLEFLIYFQGNSAPDKSGLPSDRFSAERTGGSVSTLTIQRTQQEDSAVYLCASSLGSGGREQYFGPGTRLTVT.

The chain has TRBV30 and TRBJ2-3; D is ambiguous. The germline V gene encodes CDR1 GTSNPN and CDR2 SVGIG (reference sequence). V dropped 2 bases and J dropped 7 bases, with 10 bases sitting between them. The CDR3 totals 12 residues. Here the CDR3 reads CAWSNRVNTQYF. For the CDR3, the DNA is TGTGCCTGGAGTAACCGGGTGAATACGCAGTATTTT.

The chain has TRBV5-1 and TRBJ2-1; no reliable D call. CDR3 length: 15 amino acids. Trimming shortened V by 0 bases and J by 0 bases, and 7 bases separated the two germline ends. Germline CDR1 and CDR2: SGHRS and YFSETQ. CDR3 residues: CASSLERSSYNEQFF. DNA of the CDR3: TGCGCCAGCAGCTTGGAACGTAGCTCCTACAATGAGCAGTTCTTC.

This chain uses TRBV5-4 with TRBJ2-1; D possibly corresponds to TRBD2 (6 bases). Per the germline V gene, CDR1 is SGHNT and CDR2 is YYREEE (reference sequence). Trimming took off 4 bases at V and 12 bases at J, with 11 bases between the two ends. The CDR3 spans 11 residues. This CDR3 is CASSAGSAQFF. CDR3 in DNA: TGTGCCAGCAGCGCCGGGAGCGCGCAGTTCTTC.

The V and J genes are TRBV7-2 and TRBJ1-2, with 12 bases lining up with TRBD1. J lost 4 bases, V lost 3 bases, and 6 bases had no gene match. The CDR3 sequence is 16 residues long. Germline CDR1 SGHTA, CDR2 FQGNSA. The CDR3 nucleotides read TGTGCCAGCAGCTTGGGACAGGGGGCGTCTACCTATGGCTACACCTTC. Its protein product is CASSLGQGASTYGYTF.

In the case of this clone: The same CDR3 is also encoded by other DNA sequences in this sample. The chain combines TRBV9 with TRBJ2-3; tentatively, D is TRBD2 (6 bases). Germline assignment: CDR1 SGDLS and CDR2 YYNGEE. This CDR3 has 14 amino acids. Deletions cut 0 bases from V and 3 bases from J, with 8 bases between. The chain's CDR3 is CASSVVGGTDTQYF. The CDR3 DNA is TGTGCCAGCAGCGTAGTGGGGGGAACAGATACGCAGTATTTT.

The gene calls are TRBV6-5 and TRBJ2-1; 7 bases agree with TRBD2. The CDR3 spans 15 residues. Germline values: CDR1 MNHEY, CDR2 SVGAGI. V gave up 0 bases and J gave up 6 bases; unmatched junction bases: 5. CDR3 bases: TGTGCCAGCAGTTACTCTGCGGGGGTTGCCAATGAGCAGTTCTTC. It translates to CASSYSAGVANEQFF.

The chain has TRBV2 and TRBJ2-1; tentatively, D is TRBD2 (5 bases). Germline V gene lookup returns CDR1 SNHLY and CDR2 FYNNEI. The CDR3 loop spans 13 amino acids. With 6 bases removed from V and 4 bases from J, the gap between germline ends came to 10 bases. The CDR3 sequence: CASRAREYNEQFF. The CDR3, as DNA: TGTGCCAGCAGGGCAAGGGAGTACAATGAGCAGTTCTTC.

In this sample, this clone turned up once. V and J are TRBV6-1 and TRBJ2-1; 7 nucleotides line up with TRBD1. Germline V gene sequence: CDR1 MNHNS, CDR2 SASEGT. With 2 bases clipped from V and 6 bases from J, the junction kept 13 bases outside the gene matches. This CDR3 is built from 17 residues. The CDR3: CASSERLSGQRSNEQFF. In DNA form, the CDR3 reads TGTGCCAGCAGTGAAAGGTTATCGGGACAGCGGAGCAATGAGCAGTTCTTC.

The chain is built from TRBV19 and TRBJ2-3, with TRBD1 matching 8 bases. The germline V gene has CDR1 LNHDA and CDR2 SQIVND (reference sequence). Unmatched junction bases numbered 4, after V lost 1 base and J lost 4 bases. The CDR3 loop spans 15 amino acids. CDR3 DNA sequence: TGTGCCAGTAGTATAGCCGCACAGGGGGCAGATACGCAGTATTTT. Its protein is CASSIAAQGADTQYF.

The CDR3 nucleotides are TGTGCCAGCTCACCACAACTAGCGGGGGGGCCATCCGAGCAGTTCTTC. Its translation is CASSPQLAGGPSEQFF. The V call is TRBV18, the J call TRBJ2-1; 13 bases match TRBD2. Germline CDR1 and CDR2: KGHSH and LQKENI. The J segment lost 10 bases and the V segment lost 1 base, leaving 7 bases of the junction unmatched. This CDR3 region has 16 residues.

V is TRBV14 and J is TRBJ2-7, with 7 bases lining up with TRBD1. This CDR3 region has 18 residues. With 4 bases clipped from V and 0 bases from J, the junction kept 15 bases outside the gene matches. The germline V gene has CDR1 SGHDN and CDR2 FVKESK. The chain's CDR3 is CASSPRDSLITSSYEQYF. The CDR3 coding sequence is TGTGCCAGCAGCCCCCGGGACAGCTTGATTACTAGCTCCTACGAGCAGTACTTC.

The CDR3 DNA is TGTGCCAGCAGCCGCCAAGAGACCCAGTACTTC. This gives the protein CASSRQETQYF. The rearrangement joins TRBV7-2 to TRBJ2-5; D gene unclear. V was pared by 5 bases and J by 1 base, with 2 bases between. Germline V gene lookup returns CDR1 SGHTA and CDR2 FQGNSA. CDR3 size: 11 residues.

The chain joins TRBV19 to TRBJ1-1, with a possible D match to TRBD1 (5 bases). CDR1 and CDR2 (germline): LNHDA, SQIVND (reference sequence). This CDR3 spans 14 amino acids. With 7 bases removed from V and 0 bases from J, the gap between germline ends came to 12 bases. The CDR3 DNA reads TGTGCCAGTATGGGGGGGATCATGAACACTGAAGCTTTCTTT. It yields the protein CASMGGIMNTEAFF.

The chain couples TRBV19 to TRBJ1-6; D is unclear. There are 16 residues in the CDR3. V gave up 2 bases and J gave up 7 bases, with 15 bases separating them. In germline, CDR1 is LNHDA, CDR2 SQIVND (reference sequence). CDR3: CASSIKELAGNSPLHF. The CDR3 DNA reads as TGTGCCAGTAGTATAAAGGAGCTGGCTGGAAATTCACCCCTCCACTTT.

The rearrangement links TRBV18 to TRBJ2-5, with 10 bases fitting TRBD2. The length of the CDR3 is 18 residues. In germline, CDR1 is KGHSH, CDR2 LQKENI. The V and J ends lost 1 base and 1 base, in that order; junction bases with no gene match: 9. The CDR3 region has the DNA TGTGCCAGCTCACCACTTTTCCTAGCGGGGGAACTCCAAGAGACCCAGTACTTC. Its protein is CASSPLFLAGELQETQYF.

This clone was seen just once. CDR3 DNA sequence: TGCGCCAGCAGCCAAGCGGACAGGCCTGAAGCTTTCTTT. Its translation is CASSQADRPEAFF. The chain links TRBV4-3 to TRBJ1-1; 7 bases line up with TRBD1. The CDR3 has 13 amino acids. V gave up 1 base and J gave up 6 bases; unmatched junction bases: 2. CDR1 and CDR2 from the germline V gene are LGHNA and YSLEER.